What follows is one TCR beta chain and its context. This specimen comes from a study of CXCR3-negative and CXCR3-positive naive CD8 T cells. The germline V gene has CDR1 SGHTA and CDR2 FQGTGA. CDR3 length: 17 amino acids. Carrying UMI labels, the TRB cDNA libraries were prepared through 5' RACE. TCRdb re-called the 5' RACE reads; one entry per CDR3 protein, DNA not given. The sample yields some 61,000 distinct CDR3 sequences, of which the top ten take up about 4.6%. Naive CD8+ T cells had a CD45RO-CCR7+CD27+CD95- phenotype. The sample comprised naive CXCR3- CD8+ T cells from blood. Subset noted: CD45RO-CCR7+CD27+CD95- naive CD8+ T cells lacking CXCR3 (TNR3-). The chain is built from TRBV7-3 and TRBJ2-1; TCRdb's D gene call, TRBD2, goes unchecked for lack of DNA. This clonotype originated in a human donor in good health. Some clones in this sample may be carry-over from other donors' samples. CDR3 sequence: CASSVMEGLAAYNEQFF.